A single sample gave rise to the 9 T cell receptor beta chains below, sequenced in a study of blood T cells in healthy people across ages. A sample-barcoded 5' primer and a J-beta primer mix were used in a second PCR of roughly 6 to 11 cycles. MiXCR, run by TCRdb on the 5' RACE reads, gives a single entry per CDR3 protein. The table lists more than 500,000 distinct CDR3 sequences, about 25% of them singletons. These same records also appear under a second study, on T cells of mothers and their children.

Sequencing was carried out using blood. These receptors all come from a boy aged 2 to 10 in good health.

The V gene is TRBV4-1, the J gene TRBJ2-5, with TRBD1 matching 8 bases. The length of the CDR3 is 15 residues. J gave up 5 bases and V 0 bases, and 5 bases lay outside the gene matches. Per germline, CDR1 MGHRA and CDR2 YSYEKL. The CDR3 DNA reads as TGCGCCAGCAGCCAAGACGACAGGGGTGAGGAGACCCAGTACTTC. Its translation is CASSQDDRGEETQYF.

The chain links TRBV24-1 to TRBJ2-1; D ambiguous. The CDR3 sequence is 15 residues long. Deletions cut 4 bases from V and 3 bases from J, with 12 bases between. Germline V CDR1 and CDR2: KGHDR, SFDVKD. The CDR3 protein is CATSDRTGSYNEQFF. CDR3 in DNA: TGTGCCACCAGTGACCGCACGGGCAGCTACAATGAGCAGTTCTTC.

This clonotype was detected only a few times. The V call is TRBV30, the J call TRBJ2-5; TRBD2 matches 11 bases. The CDR3 extends over 14 amino acids. CDR1 and CDR2 (germline): GTSNPN, SVGIG (reference sequence). J lost 1 base, V lost 5 bases, and 3 bases had no gene match. The CDR3 DNA reads as TGTGCCTGGGGACTAGCGGGTACCCAAGAGACCCAGTACTTC. This gives the protein CAWGLAGTQETQYF.

The chain links TRBV15 to TRBJ2-1, with D perhaps TRBD2 (5 bases). CDR1 is LNHNV, CDR2 YYDKDF, per germline (reference sequence). V was pared by 0 bases and J by 7 bases, with 19 bases between. The length of the CDR3 is 17 residues. The CDR3 DNA reads as TGTGCCACCAGCAGAGATGATTGGGAAGTAGCGAGGAATGAGCAGTTCTTC. This translates into CATSRDDWEVARNEQFF.

The chain recombines TRBV2 with TRBJ2-1; D is unclear. Germline V CDR1 and CDR2: SNHLY, FYNNEI. V was trimmed by 7 bases and J by 5 bases, leaving 27 bases between them. The CDR3 is 18 amino acids. The chain's CDR3 is CASTRAAGRPQLHNEQFF. In DNA form, the CDR3 reads TGTGCCAGCACCCGAGCTGCCGGGCGCCCTCAACTCCACAATGAGCAGTTCTTC.

The V and J genes are TRBV5-1 and TRBJ2-3; 14 nucleotides agree with TRBD2. With 2 bases clipped from V and 2 bases from J, the junction kept 10 bases outside the gene matches. The CDR3 runs to 19 residues. Germline values: CDR1 SGHRS, CDR2 YFSETQ. For the CDR3, the DNA is TGCGCCAGCAGCTTTGGACTAGCGGGGGGACTAACATCCACAGATACGCAGTATTTT. This encodes CASSFGLAGGLTSTDTQYF.

In DNA, the CDR3 is TGTGCCAGTAGTGGAAGCGGGGGGCTAATGGGGGAGCTGTTTTTT. It codes for CASSGSGGLMGELFF. The genes are TRBV19 and TRBJ2-2; TRBD2 matches at 9 bases. Trimming took 5 bases from V and 8 from J; bases not matched to a gene: 9. This CDR3 contains 15 residues. The germline V gene has CDR1 LNHDA and CDR2 SQIVND (reference sequence).

The chain is built from TRBV7-6 and TRBJ2-2; TRBD1 agrees at 9 bases. CDR1 is SGHVS and CDR2 is FNYEAQ in the germline V gene. This CDR3 is built from 15 residues. The V and J ends lost 5 bases and 7 bases, in that order; junction bases with no gene match: 8. CDR3 loop: CASSPRTGVIGELFF. The CDR3, as DNA: TGTGCCAGCAGCCCGCGGACAGGGGTTATCGGGGAGCTGTTTTTT.

This clonotype was detected a few times. The V gene is TRBV6-1, the J gene TRBJ2-5; the D gene is possibly TRBD2 (5 bases). Per the germline V gene, CDR1 is MNHNS and CDR2 is SASEGT. The CDR3 covers 13 residues. V was cut by 0 bases and J by 5 bases, with 7 bases left in between. The CDR3 DNA reads as TGTGCCAGCAGTGAAGCCCCGGGGGAGACCCAGTACTTC. Translating gives CASSEAPGETQYF.